This TCR beta chain was sequenced in a study of cytomegalovirus exposure and HLA in healthy donors. The PCR ran on 60 Vbeta and 13 Jbeta primers. Method: immunoSEQ multiplex PCR; TCRdb's copy keeps in-frame clones and lacks some. The repertoire holds roughly 150,000 clones, with roughly 80% as singletons. CDR3 size: 12 residues. Germline V gene lookup returns CDR1 SGHKS and CDR2 YYEKEE (reference sequence). Trimming at V came to 3 bases and at J to 7 bases, leaving 3 bases not matched to a gene. General study findings and limits: With DRB1 most and HLA-C fewest, TCR association rates differed between HLA loci in a later analysis.

About this clone: Its antigen remains unknown.

This clonotype was obtained from a woman in her forties in good health and CMV-seropositive. The rearrangement joins TRBV5-5 to TRBJ1-1; 7 positions agree with TRBD1. The sequenced sample was PBMCs. The chain's CDR3 is CASSYSGGEAFF. The CDR3 nucleotides read TGTGCCAGCAGCTATTCAGGGGGTGAAGCTTTCTTT.